The 6 T cell receptor beta chains given below trace back to one sample, sequenced in a study of chemoradiotherapy in HPV16-positive cancers. The data were produced by immunoSEQ multiplex PCR, yet TCRdb's version contains in-frame clones alone and is incomplete. The top ten clones hold about 20% of a sample with about 12,000 clones, roughly 64% of them seen once. Sample acquisition took place from a patient who underwent chemoradiotherapy. These TCRs come from a human donor with HPV-associated anogenital cancer.

The chain joins TRBV5-1 to TRBJ1-1, with D hard to call. CDR1 SGHRS and CDR2 YFSETQ come from the germline V gene. The CDR3 covers 15 residues. Trimming left V 1 base short and J 0 bases short, with 10 bases between. In nucleotides, the CDR3 is TGCGCCAGCAGCTTGTCTGTGGGGATGAACACTGAAGCTTTCTTT. This codes for CASSLSVGMNTEAFF.

This chain connects TRBV18 to TRBJ2-6; tentative D call: TRBD2 (5 bases). CDR3 length equals 16 residues. CDR1 and CDR2 (germline): KGHSH, LQKENI. Deletions cut 6 bases from V and 0 bases from J, with 12 bases between. CDR3 amino acids: CASSPLAASGANVLTF. The CDR3 nucleotides are TGTGCCAGCTCCCCCCTAGCCGCCTCTGGGGCCAACGTCCTGACTTTC. Using reference TRBV18 and TRBJ2-6 for the parts outside the CDR3, the full variable domain is NAGVMQNPRHLVRRRGQEARLRCSPMKGHSHVYWYRQLPEEGLKFMVYLQKENIIDESGMPKERFSAEFPKEGPSILRIQQVVRGDSAAYFCASSPLAASGANVLTFGAGSRLTVL.

The chain joins TRBV6-5 to TRBJ2-7; 9 bases line up with TRBD1. Germline CDR1 is MNHEY and CDR2 is SVGAGI. The CDR3 loop spans 14 amino acids. The trim removed 5 bases at V and 6 bases at J, leaving 8 bases unmatched. CDR3 region: CASSTDRGSREQYF. CDR3 in DNA: TGTGCCAGCAGTACGGACAGGGGCTCTCGCGAGCAGTACTTC.

The rearrangement uses TRBV2 and TRBJ1-2, with 9 bases lining up with TRBD1. The germline V gene has CDR1 SNHLY and CDR2 FYNNEI. V dropped 3 bases and J dropped 8; count of bases not matched to a gene: 7. The CDR3 covers 14 residues. This CDR3 is CASSDPGQGMGYTF. The CDR3 nucleotides read TGTGCCAGCAGTGACCCCGGACAGGGGATGGGCTACACCTTC. Looking up the rest from reference TRBV2 and TRBJ1-2 gives the full variable domain: EPEVTQTPSHQVTQMGQEVILRCVPISNHLYFYWYRQILGQKVEFLVSFYNNEISEKSEIFDDQFSVERPDGSNFTLKIRSTKLEDSAMYFCASSDPGQGMGYTFGSGTRLTVV.

This clone was seen more than once but under ten times. The genes are TRBV4-1 and TRBJ1-1; D remains unclear. Trimming took off 2 bases at V and 6 bases at J, with 7 bases between the two ends. The CDR3 totals 12 residues. Germline loops: CDR1 MGHRA, CDR2 YSYEKL. CDR3: CASSQPDAEAFF. The CDR3 region has the DNA TGCGCCAGCAGCCAACCCGACGCTGAAGCTTTCTTT.

This chain joins TRBV5-1 and TRBJ1-1; a weak D match, TRBD1 (6 bases). Germline V gene lookup returns CDR1 SGHRS and CDR2 YFSETQ. The CDR3 contains 14 residues. The germline V and J ends were trimmed by 4 bases and 0 bases, with 10 bases remaining between them. The CDR3 nucleotides are TGCGCCAGCAGCGACGGACAGATGAACACTGAAGCTTTCTTT. Translated: CASSDGQMNTEAFF. The whole variable domain, filled in from reference TRBV5-1 and TRBJ1-1, reads KAGVTQTPRYLIKTRGQQVTLSCSPISGHRSVSWYQQTPGQGLQFLFEYFSETQRNKGNFPGRFSGRQFSNSRSEMNVSTLELGDSALYLCASSDGQMNTEAFFGQGTRLTVV.